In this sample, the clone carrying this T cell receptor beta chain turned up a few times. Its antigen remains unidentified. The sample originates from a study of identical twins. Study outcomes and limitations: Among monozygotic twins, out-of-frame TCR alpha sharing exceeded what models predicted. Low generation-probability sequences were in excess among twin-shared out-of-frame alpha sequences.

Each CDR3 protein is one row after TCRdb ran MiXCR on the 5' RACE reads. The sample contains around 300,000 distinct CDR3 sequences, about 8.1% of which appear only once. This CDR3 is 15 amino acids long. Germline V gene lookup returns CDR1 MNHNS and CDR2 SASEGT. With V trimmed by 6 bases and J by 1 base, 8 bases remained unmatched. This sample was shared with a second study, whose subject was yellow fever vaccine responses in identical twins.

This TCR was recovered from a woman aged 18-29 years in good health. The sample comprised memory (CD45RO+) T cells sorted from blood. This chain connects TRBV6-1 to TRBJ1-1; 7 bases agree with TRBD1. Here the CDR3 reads CASSGPQGGNTEAFF. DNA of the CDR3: TGTGCCAGCAGCGGCCCCCAGGGGGGGAACACTGAAGCTTTCTTT.